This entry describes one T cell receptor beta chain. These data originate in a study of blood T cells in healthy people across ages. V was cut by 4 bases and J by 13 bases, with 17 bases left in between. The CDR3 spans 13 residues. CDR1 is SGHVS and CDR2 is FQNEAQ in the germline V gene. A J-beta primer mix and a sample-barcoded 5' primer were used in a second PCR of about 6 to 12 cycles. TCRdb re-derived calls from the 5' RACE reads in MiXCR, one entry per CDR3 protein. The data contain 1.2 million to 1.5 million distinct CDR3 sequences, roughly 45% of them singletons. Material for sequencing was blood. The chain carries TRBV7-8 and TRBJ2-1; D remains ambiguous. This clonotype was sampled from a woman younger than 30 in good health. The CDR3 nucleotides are TGTGCCAGCAGCTACGAGGAATATGAGACCCAGTTCTTC. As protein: CASSYEEYETQFF.